This TCR beta chain was identified during a study of identifying expanded T cells in peripheral blood. General observations from the study: Approximately 1.2 clones differed between technical replicates, versus around 16 and 19 over time. Across healthy donors, higher total template counts meant significantly greater roughly two-week count variance.

Of note for this clone: Its specificity is not known.

TCRdb's table, derived via immunoSEQ multiplex PCR, lists solely in-frame clones and lacks some. Of approximately 100,000 clones in the sample, about 83% are singletons; the top ten hold 15% to 20%. This CDR3 contains 13 residues. The ends were cut back, 7 bases at V and 4 bases at J, with 14 bases in the middle. Germline loops: CDR1 MNHEY, CDR2 SVGAGI. Collection occurred without any documented infections or immune events in donors. This chain links TRBV6-5 with TRBJ2-7; D may be TRBD1 (6 bases). Sequenced input: blood. The sequence derives from a person aged 18-70 years in good health. DNA for the CDR3: TGTGCCAGCACCAGGACAGACCATTACGAGCAGTACTTC. This codes for CASTRTDHYEQYF.